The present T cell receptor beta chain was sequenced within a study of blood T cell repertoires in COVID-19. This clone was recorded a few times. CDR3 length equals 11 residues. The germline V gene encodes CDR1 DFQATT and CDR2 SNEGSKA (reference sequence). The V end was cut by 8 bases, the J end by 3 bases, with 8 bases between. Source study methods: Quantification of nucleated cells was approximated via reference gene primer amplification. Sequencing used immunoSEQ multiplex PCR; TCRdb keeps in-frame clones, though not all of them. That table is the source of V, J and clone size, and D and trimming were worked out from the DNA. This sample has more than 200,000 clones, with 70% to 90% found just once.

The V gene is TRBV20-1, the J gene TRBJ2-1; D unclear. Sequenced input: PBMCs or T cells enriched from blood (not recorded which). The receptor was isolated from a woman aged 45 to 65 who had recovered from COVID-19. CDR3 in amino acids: CSLPHYNEQFF. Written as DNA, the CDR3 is TGCAGTCTACCCCACTACAATGAGCAGTTCTTC.